This TCR beta chain emerged from a study of T-cell memory formation after mild COVID-19 (dated by TCRdb to the early 2020s). Broadly, across the study: TCR sequence clusters from the two donors were largely donor specific. Two young, previously healthy adult volunteers made up the cohort, one male and one female. Longitudinal TCRalpha and TCRbeta repertoire sequencing tracked T-cell clones expanding and contracting after mild COVID-19 in a couple of donors.

Ficoll-Paque density gradient centrifugation was used to isolate PBMCs. What the research found in general, with its limitations: Only a couple of mild cases were covered in the study, and larger cohorts including severe cases with pre-infection samples were considered necessary. Clones that contracted from day 15 to 85 showed balanced CD4/CD8 phenotypes, whereas a second wave of clones that expanded from day 15 to 37 leaned towards CD4+. Contracting CD4+ clones were found mainly in CM and EM memory subsets, while CD8+ clones were enriched in EMRA. The detection of some responding clones in pre-infection memory suggests that pre-existing cross-reactive memory T cells joined the SARS-CoV-2 response. The second-wave clones that peaked on day 37 were not confirmed to be SARS-CoV-2 specific.

Sequencing relied on an Illumina NovaSeq 6000. Using 5'RACE with constant-segment primers, TCRalpha and TCRbeta cDNA libraries were constructed, with sample barcodes and unique molecular identifiers added in the process. Trizol reagent was used to extract RNA from every sample. The libraries were amplified in two PCR steps, and the second step added a second sample barcode and Illumina TruSeq adapters. Sequencing of libraries was performed on an Illumina NovaSeq with 2 x 150 bp paired-end reads. As for the original processing: Demultiplexing of reads and collapsing into UMI-guided consensus sequences were performed with migec v1.2.7. Using mixcr v2.1.11, the UMI consensuses were aligned to TRA and TRB V and J templates and assembled into clonotypes. Clonotypes were classified as expanded or contracted when called significant by both edgeR and NoisET, with noise models trained on biological replicates. For edgeR calls, a false discovery rate-adjusted p below 0.01 and a log2 fold-change threshold of 1 were applied. PCA with hierarchical clustering of max-normalized trajectories of the 1000 most abundant clonotypes was used as exploratory dynamics analysis. Separately sequenced CD4+ and CD8+ repertoires were used to assign the CD4 or CD8 phenotype of responding clones. TCRdb reworked the public reads: Q25 trimming with fastp, MiXCR clone assembly, productive beta chains retained. All rows with the same CDR3 protein become a single entry with the most common DNA and genes. TCRdb's processing, not the study's, gives the V and J calls here. Counted in this sample were just under 350,000 distinct CDR3 sequences; approximately 13% of them appeared once. Of the sample, around a fifth is held by the ten largest clones.

A remark on this clonotype: Its antigen is currently not known. No clone much larger than this one lies a single base away; base qualities are absent.

Taken from cysteine to phenylalanine, the CDR3 has 16 residues. The CDR3 DNA has 48 bases and is translated from base 1. CDR1 SEHNR and CDR2 FQNEAQ were looked up in the germline V gene (reference sequence). Compared with germline, V lacks 4 bases and J lacks 2 bases; bases without a gene match: 8. The chain is assembled from TRBV7-9 and TRBJ2-3; TRBD2 lines up with 8 middle nucleotides. Sequencing was carried out using PBMCs or a T cell subset sorted from them (not recorded which). This sequence was found in a man between 18 and 35 years old who had mild COVID-19 (a few samples of this study predate the infection). The sample titles of this study are shuffled in the database, so cell type and time point are left out; the donor was told from shared clones. The CDR3 in this case is CASSSFSRGATDTQYF. The nucleotide sequence is given as TGTGCCAGCAGCTCGTTTTCGCGGGGGGCCACAGATACGCAGTATTTT.